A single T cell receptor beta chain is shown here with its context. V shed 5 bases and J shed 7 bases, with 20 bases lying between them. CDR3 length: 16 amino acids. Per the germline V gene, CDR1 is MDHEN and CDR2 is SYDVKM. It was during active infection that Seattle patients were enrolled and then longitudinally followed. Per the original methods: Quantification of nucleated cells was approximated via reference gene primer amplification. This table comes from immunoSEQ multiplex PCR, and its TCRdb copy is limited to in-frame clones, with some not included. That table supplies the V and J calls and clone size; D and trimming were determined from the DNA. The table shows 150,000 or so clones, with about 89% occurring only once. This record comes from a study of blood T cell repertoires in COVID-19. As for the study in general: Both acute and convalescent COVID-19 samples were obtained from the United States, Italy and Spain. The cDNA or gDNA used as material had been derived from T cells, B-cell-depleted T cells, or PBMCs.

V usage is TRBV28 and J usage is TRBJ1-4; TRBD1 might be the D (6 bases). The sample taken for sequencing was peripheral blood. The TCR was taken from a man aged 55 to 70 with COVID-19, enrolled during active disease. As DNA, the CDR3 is TGTGCCAGCAGTCCAGGGGACGTCTCCCTGGGTGAAAAACTGTTTTTT. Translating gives CASSPGDVSLGEKLFF.